The present T cell receptor (beta chain) was sequenced within a study of cytomegalovirus exposure and HLA in healthy donors. At the level of the study: Clustering assigned about 79% of the roughly 420 genotyped donors to the Caucasian-associated ancestry cluster. Broader study findings: A missense DCLRE1C variant was associated with V- and J-gene trimming of TCR beta chains in a later analysis, and an independent cohort replicated the association. Later analysis suggested links between common viral pathogens and several top significant clusters.

Germline loops: CDR1 MNHNS, CDR2 SASEGT. Trimming left V 1 base short and J 6 bases short, with 13 bases between. This CDR3 has 15 amino acids. Amplification used 60 Vbeta primers and 13 Jbeta primers. Sequencing used immunoSEQ multiplex PCR; TCRdb keeps in-frame clones, though not all of them. The repertoire holds 60,000 to 85,000 clones, with 70% to 80% as singletons. A remark on this clone: Its matching antigen is unknown.

This chain links TRBV6-1 with TRBJ1-5; D might be TRBD1 (5 bases). This clonotype originated in a man aged 40-55 years in good health and CMV-seronegative. Sequenced sample: PBMCs. The CDR3 spells CASSEDRQGSQPQHF. The CDR3 DNA follows: TGTGCCAGCAGTGAAGACCGGCAGGGTAGTCAGCCCCAGCATTTT.